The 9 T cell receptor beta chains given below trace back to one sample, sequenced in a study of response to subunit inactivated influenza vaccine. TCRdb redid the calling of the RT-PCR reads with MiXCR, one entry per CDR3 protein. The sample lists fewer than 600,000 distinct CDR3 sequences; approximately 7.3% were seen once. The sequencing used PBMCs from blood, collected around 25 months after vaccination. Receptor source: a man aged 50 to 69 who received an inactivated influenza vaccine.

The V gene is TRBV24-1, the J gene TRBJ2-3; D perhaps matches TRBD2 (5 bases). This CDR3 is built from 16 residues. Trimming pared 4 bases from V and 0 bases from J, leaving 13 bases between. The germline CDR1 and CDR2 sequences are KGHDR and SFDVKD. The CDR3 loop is CATSDVRGTSTDTQYF. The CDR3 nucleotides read TGTGCCACCAGTGACGTCCGGGGAACTAGCACAGATACGCAGTATTTT.

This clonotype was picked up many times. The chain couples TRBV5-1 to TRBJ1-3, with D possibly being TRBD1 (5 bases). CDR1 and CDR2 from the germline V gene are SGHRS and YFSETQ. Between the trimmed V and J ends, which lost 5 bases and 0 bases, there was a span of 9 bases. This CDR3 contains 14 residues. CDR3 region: CASRDTGSGNTIYF. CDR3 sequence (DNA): TGCGCCAGCAGGGACACCGGCTCTGGAAACACCATATATTTT.

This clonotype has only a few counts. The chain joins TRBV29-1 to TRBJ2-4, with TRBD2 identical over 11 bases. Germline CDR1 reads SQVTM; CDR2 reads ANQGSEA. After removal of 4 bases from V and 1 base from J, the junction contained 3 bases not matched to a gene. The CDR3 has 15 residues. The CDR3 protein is CSVVVAGGAKNIQYF. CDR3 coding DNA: TGCAGCGTTGTTGTAGCGGGAGGGGCCAAAAACATTCAGTACTTC.

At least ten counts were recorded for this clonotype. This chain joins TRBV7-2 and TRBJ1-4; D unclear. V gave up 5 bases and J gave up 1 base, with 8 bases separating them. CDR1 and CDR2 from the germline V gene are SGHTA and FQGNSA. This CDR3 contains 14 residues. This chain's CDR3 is CASSPSRTNEKLFF. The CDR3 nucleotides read TGTGCCAGCAGCCCTAGTCGAACTAATGAAAAACTGTTTTTT.

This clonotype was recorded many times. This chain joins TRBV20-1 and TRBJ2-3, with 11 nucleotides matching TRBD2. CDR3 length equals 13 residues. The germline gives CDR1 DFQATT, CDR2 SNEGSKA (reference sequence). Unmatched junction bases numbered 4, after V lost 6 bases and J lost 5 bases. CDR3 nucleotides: TGCAGTGCCAGTAGCGGGAGGGAAGATACGCAGTATTTT. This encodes CSASSGREDTQYF.

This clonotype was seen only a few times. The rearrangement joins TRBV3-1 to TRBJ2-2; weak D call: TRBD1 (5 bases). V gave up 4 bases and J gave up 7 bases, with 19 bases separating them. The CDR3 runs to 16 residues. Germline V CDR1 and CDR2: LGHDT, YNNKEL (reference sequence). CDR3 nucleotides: TGTGCCAGCAGCCCCGCCGGCAGGGCCCATGACGGGGAGCTGTTTTTT. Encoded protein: CASSPAGRAHDGELFF.

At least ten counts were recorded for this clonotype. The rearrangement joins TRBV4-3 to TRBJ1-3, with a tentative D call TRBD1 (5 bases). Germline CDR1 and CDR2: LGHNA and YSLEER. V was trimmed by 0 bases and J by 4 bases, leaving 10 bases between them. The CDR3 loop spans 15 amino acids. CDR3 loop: CASSQDTREGNTIYF. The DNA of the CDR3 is TGCGCCAGCAGCCAAGATACCAGGGAGGGAAACACCATATATTTT.

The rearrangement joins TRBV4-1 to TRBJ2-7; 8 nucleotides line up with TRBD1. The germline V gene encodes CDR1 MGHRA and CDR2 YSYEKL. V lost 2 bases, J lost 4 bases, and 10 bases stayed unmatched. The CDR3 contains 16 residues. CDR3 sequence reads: CASSQTGGTGVYEQYF. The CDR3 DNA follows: TGCGCCAGCAGCCAAACAGGGGGGACAGGAGTTTACGAGCAGTACTTC.

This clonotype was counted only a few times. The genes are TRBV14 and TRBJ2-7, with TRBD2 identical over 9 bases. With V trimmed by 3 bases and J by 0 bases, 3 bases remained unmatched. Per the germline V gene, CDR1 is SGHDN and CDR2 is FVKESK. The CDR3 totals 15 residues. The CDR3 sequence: CASSHSGRSSYEQYF. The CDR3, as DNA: TGTGCCAGCAGCCATAGCGGGAGATCCTCCTACGAGCAGTACTTC. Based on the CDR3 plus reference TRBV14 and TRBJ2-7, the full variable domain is EAGVTQFPSHSVIEKGQTVTLRCDPISGHDNLYWYRRVMGKEIKFLLHFVKESKQDESGMPNNRFLAERTGGTYSTLKVQPAELEDSGVYFCASSHSGRSSYEQYFGPGTRLTVT.